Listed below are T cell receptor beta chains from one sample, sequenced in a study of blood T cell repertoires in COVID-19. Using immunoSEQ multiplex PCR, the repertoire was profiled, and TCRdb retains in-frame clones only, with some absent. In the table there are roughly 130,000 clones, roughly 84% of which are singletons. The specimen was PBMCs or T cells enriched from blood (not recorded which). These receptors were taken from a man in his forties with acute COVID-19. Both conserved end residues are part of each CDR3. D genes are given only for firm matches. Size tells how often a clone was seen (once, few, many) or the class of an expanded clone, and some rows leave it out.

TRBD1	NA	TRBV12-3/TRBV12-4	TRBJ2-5	TGTGCCAGCAGCCGTACAGGGGTGGAGACCCAGTACTTC	CASSRTGVETQYF
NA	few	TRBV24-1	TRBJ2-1	TGTGCCACCGGAGGGTACAATGAGCAGTTCTTC	CATGGYNEQFF
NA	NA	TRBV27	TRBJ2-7	TGTGCCAGCAGTTTCGGCGGGAACTCCTACGAGCAGTACTTC	CASSFGGNSYEQYF
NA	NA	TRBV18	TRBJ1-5	TGTGCCAGCTCAGGAGGGATAAGCAATCAGCCCCAGCATTTT	CASSGGISNQPQHF
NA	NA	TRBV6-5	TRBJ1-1	TGTGCCAGCAGTTACTCGACAGGGAACACTGAAGCTTTCTTT	CASSYSTGNTEAFF
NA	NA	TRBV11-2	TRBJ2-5	TGTGCCAGCAGCTTAGACCGGGAGACCCAGTACTTC	CASSLDRETQYF
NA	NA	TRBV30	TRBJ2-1	TGTGCCTGGAGTGCCCACAGGGACCGACTTCCAATCAATGAGCAGTTCTTC	CAWSAHRDRLPINEQFF
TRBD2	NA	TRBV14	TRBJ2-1	TGTGCCAGCAGCGCTCTAGCGGGGGTCCTCAATGAGCAGTTCTTC	CASSALAGVLNEQFF
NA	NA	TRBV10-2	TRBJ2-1	TGCGCCAGCTCCCCGGGGGACTCCTACAATGAGCAGTTCTTC	CASSPGDSYNEQFF
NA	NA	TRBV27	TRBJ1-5	TGTGCCAGCAGTTTTGACAGGTCCAATCAGCCCCAGCATTTT	CASSFDRSNQPQHF
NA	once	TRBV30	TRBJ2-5	TGTGCCTGGACCCCAGACAGGTACCAAGAGACCCAGTACTTC	CAWTPDRYQETQYF
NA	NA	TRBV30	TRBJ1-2	TGTGCCTGGAGTGTGGCCATGAACTATGGCTACACCTTC	CAWSVAMNYGYTF
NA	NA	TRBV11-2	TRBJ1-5	TGTGCCAGCAGCTCGACACTTAGCAATCAGCCCCAGCATTTT	CASSSTLSNQPQHF
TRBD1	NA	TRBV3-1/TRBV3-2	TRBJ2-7	TGTGCCAGCAGATTGGGACAGGCCTACGAGCAGTACTTC	CASRLGQAYEQYF
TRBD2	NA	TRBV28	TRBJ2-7	TGTGCCAGCAGTTTTACTAGCGGCGCCTACGAGCAGTACTTC	CASSFTSGAYEQYF
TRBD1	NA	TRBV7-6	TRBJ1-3	TGTGCCAGCAGCCCGACCGACAGGGACCTGCCTGGAAACACCATATATTTT	CASSPTDRDLPGNTIYF
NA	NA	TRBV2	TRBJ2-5	TGTGCCAGCAAGACAGGGGAGGGAGCAGAGACCCAGTACTTC	CASKTGEGAETQYF
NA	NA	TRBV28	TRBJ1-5	TGTGCCAGCAGCGCCGTGGGACTTCAGCCCCAGCATTTT	CASSAVGLQPQHF
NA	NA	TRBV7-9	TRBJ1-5	TGTGCCAGCAGCGAGCTCGGGACACCACAGCATTTT	CASSELGTPQHF
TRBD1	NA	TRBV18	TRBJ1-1	TGTGCCAGCACCAGAGGGGGCGGGACTGAAGCTTTCTTT	CASTRGGGTEAFF
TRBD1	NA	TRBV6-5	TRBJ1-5	TGTGCCAGCAGTTACTCGACAGGGGGTCAGCCCCAGCATTTT	CASSYSTGGQPQHF
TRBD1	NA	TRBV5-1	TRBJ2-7	TGCGCCAGCTCTTCGACGACAGGGGGCTACGAGCAGTACTTC	CASSSTTGGYEQYF
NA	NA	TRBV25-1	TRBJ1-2	TGTGCCAGCAGCGCTCCGGGGGGATACTATGGCTACACCTTC	CASSAPGGYYGYTF
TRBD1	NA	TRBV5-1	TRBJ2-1	TGCGCCAGCAGCTTGGGACAGGGACCCGGTAGCTCCTACAATGAGCAGTTCTTC	CASSLGQGPGSSYNEQFF
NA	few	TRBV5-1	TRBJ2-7	TGCGCCAGCAGCCCCCAGGGTTCCGAGCAGTACTTC	CASSPQGSEQYF
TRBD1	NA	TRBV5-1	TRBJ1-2	TGCGCCAGCGGGGACAGACAAATCTATGGCTACACCTTC	CASGDRQIYGYTF
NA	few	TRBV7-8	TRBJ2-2	TGTGCCAGCAGCTTAGAGCGCCCACCCGGGGAGCTGTTTTTT	CASSLERPPGELFF
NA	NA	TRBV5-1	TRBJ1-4	TGCGCCAGCGCTCGCGCCACTAATGAAAAACTGTTTTTT	CASARATNEKLFF
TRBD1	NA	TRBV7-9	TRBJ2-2	TGTGCCAGCAGGAGCGACAGGGGAGTAGGGGAGCTGTTTTTT	CASRSDRGVGELFF
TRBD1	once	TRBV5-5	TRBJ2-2	TGTGCCAGCAGCTTCCGGACAGGGTTGAACACCGGGGAGCTGTTTTTT	CASSFRTGLNTGELFF
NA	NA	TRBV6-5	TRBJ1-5	TGTGCCAGCAGTCAGGACACAGCAGGTCAGCCCCAGCATTTT	CASSQDTAGQPQHF
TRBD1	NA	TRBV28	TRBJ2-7	TGTGCCAGCAGTTCCTCCGGGACAGGGACGCACGAGCAGTACTTC	CASSSSGTGTHEQYF
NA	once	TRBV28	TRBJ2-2	TGTGCCAGCAGCCGGGCAGGGGACACCGGGGAGCTGTTTTTT	CASSRAGDTGELFF
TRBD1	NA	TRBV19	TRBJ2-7	TGTGCCAGTAGCGCGGGACAGGGGACTCACGAGCAGTACTTC	CASSAGQGTHEQYF
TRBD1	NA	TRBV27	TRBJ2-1	TGTGCCAGGGCCAGGGGGCTTGAAATATATTACAATGAGCAGTTCTTC	CARARGLEIYYNEQFF
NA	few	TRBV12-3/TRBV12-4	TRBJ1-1	TGTGCCAGCAGTTTACGGGGTTCTGAAGCTTTCTTT	CASSLRGSEAFF
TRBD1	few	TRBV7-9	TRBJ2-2	TGTGCCAGCAGTAATTATGAGGGACAGGGCAACACCGGGGAGCTGTTTTTT	CASSNYEGQGNTGELFF
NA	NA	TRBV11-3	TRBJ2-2	TGTGCCAGCAGCTTGCAGGGGCCCTCCGGGGAGCTGTTTTTT	CASSLQGPSGELFF
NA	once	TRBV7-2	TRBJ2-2	TGTGCCAGCAGCTTAGTTCGGGGTGCCGGGGAGCTGTTTTTT	CASSLVRGAGELFF
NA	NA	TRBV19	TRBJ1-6	TGTGCCAGTAACCCCGGGCAGGGGATTAATAATTCACCCCTCCACTTT	CASNPGQGINNSPLHF
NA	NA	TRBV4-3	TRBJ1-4	TGCGCCAGCAGCCAATTGTCGATGGAGGGTTGGTCAACTAATGAAAAACTGTTTTTT	CASSQLSMEGWSTNEKLFF
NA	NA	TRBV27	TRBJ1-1	TGTGCCAGCAGTTTAGGGGAGGGGAGCACTGAAGCTTTCTTT	CASSLGEGSTEAFF
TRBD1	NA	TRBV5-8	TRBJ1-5	TGTGCCAGCACTAAGACAGGGGGGTGGAATCAGCCCCAGCATTTT	CASTKTGGWNQPQHF
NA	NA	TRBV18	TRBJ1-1	TGTGCCAGCTCACCACGGAGGGCCAGGATGAACACTGAAGCTTTCTTT	CASSPRRARMNTEAFF
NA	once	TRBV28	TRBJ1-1	TGTGCCAGCAGTGTCAATCGACAGCTTGAAGCTTTCTTT	CASSVNRQLEAFF
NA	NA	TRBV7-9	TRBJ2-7	TGTGCCAGCAGCTTAGTGCCGGCCTACGAGCAGTACTTC	CASSLVPAYEQYF
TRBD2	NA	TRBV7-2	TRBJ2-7	TGTGCCAGCAGCTTATTTCTAGCGGGGGCCTACGAGCAGTACTTC	CASSLFLAGAYEQYF
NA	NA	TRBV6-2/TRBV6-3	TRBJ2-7	TGTGCCAGCAGCTATAGATTCTTATCAGGGAACGGAATCTACGAGCAGTACTTC	CASSYRFLSGNGIYEQYF
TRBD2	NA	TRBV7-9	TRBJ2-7	TGTGCCAGCAGCGGCGCCGGGGGGTGGTCCTCCTACGAGCAGTACTTC	CASSGAGGWSSYEQYF
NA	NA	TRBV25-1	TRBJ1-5	TGTGCCAGCCGTCAGGGGAACAATCAGCCCCAGCATTTT	CASRQGNNQPQHF
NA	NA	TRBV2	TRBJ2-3	TGTGCCAGCAGTGAAGGGCAATTCAGCACAGATACGCAGTATTTT	CASSEGQFSTDTQYF
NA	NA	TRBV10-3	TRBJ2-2	TGTGCCATCAGTGTTGGCAGACAGAACACCGGGGAGCTGTTTTTT	CAISVGRQNTGELFF